The 7 T cell receptor beta chains in this list originate from one sample, sequenced in a study of control samples from healthy donors and cancer patients. Here immunoSEQ multiplex PCR was the method, and the copy in TCRdb shows in-frame clones only, minus some. The table includes nearly 40,000 clones, roughly 92% detected once. Sequenced material: blood. The receptors shown here come from a woman between 45 and 60 years old in good health.

V usage is TRBV19 and J usage is TRBJ1-2, with 8 nucleotides matching TRBD1. This CDR3 is built from 14 residues. Germline loops: CDR1 LNHDA, CDR2 SQIVND (reference sequence). The trim removed 7 bases at V and 8 bases at J, leaving 12 bases unmatched. The CDR3 loop is CASTSTGGRGGYTF. The CDR3 bases are TGTGCCAGTACCTCCACAGGGGGAAGAGGCGGCTACACCTTC.

The chain is built from TRBV7-3 and TRBJ2-5; D is perhaps TRBD1 (6 bases). The CDR3 is made up of 13 amino acids. Trimming left V 6 bases short and J 4 bases short, with 12 bases between. The V gene's germline CDR1 is SGHTA and CDR2 FQGTGA. The CDR3 region has the DNA TGTGCCAGCAGTCCAACAGGGACAGAGACCCAGTACTTC. Protein product: CASSPTGTETQYF. Looking up the rest from reference TRBV7-3 and TRBJ2-5 gives the full variable domain: GAGVSQTPSNKVTEKGKYVELRCDPISGHTALYWYRQSLGQGPEFLIYFQGTGAADDSGLPNDRFFAVRPEGSVSTLKIQRTERGDSAVYLCASSPTGTETQYFGPGTRLLVL.

The genes are TRBV3-1 (or the pseudogene TRBV3-2) and TRBJ2-7; perhaps TRBD1 as D (6 bases). CDR3 length: 14 amino acids. The V gene lost 7 bases and the J gene lost 4 bases, with 17 bases spanning the gap. The germline gives CDR1 LGHDT, CDR2 YNNKEL (reference sequence). CDR3 amino acids: CASNQLTGWYEQYF. CDR3 in DNA: TGTGCCAGCAATCAATTGACAGGCTGGTACGAGCAGTACTTC.

The CDR3 bases are TGTGCCAGCAGTTACGACAGGCCGAATTCACCCCTCCACTTT. This sequence encodes CASSYDRPNSPLHF. The genes are TRBV6-6 and TRBJ1-6; the D gene is possibly TRBD1 (6 bases). Germline lookup yields CDR1 MNHNY and CDR2 SVGAGI (reference sequence). The CDR3 spans 14 residues. With 2 bases removed from V and 7 bases from J, the gap between germline ends came to 9 bases.

The rearrangement uses TRBV4-3 and TRBJ2-3; D may correspond to TRBD1 or TRBD2 (5 bases each). CDR1 and CDR2 from the germline V gene are LGHNA and YSLEER. CDR3 length equals 14 residues. Trimming pared 4 bases from V and 2 bases from J, leaving 10 bases between. CDR3 amino acids: CASSRAGTTDTQYF. CDR3 in DNA: TGCGCCAGCAGCCGAGCCGGGACCACAGATACGCAGTATTTT.

This chain links TRBV7-2 with TRBJ2-1; D uncertain. This CDR3 is 14 amino acids long. Germline-derived CDR1 and CDR2 are SGHTA and FQGNSA. V shed 1 base and J shed 8 bases, with 12 bases lying between them. CDR3 bases: TGTGCCAGCAGCTTAGGCCAAGGGCAGCATGAGCAGTTCTTC. It yields the protein CASSLGQGQHEQFF.

The chain links TRBV5-1 to TRBJ2-5; D unresolved. Germline CDR1 and CDR2: SGHRS and YFSETQ. The CDR3 spans 13 residues. The V end was cut by 0 bases, the J end by 5 bases, with 8 bases between. The chain's CDR3 is CASSLGGGETQYF. DNA of the CDR3: TGCGCCAGCAGCTTGGGTGGTGGCGAGACCCAGTACTTC.